The entry that follows covers one T cell receptor (beta chain) sequence. What it recognizes is unknown. Individual cDNA molecules were tagged with unique molecular identifiers. From the 5' RACE reads, TCRdb called clonotypes with MiXCR, one entry per CDR3 protein. The sample lists 100,000 or so distinct CDR3 sequences; about 12% were seen once. This CDR3 is 13 amino acids long. V was clipped by 6 bases and J by 8 bases, with 15 bases between them. Germline V gene sequence: CDR1 SGHTA, CDR2 FQGNSA. The sample comes from a study of early T cells in non-severe SARS-CoV-2 infection. Study-wide results and limits: VDJdb-based matching was biased toward anti-spike CD8 responses and missed private and CD4 specificities.

Sequencing was performed on whole blood. This sequence joins TRBV7-2 and TRBJ2-3; tentatively, D is TRBD1 (5 bases). The receptor was derived from an adult who was a healthcare worker with PCR-confirmed SARS-CoV-2 infection or an uninfected control (not recorded which). CDR3 nucleotide sequence: TGTGCCAGCAGTTTTCTAGGGGAAGGTACGCAGTATTTT. It specifies CASSFLGEGTQYF.